This is a list of T cell receptor beta chains from one sample in a study of blood T cell repertoires in COVID-19. Here immunoSEQ multiplex PCR was the method, and the copy in TCRdb shows in-frame clones only, minus some. This repertoire shows about 260,000 clones, around 84% found once; its top ten account for less than 2%. Sequenced: peripheral blood. All receptors come from a woman aged 40 to 55 who had recovered from COVID-19. Each CDR3 is given with its conserved first and last residue. Fields, in order: CDR3 length, J gene, V gene, clone size, D gene, CDR3 protein, CDR3 DNA. D genes are given only for firm matches. Clone size appears in some rows only: once, few, many, or a class for an expanded clone.

len: 17; j_gene: TRBJ2-2; v_gene: TRBV5-1; abundance: few; d_gene: TRBD1; CDR3aa: CASSLFGDRANTGELFF; CDR3nt: TGCGCCAGCAGCTTGTTTGGAGACAGGGCGAACACCGGGGAGCTGTTTTTT
len: 12; j_gene: TRBJ2-1; v_gene: TRBV28; abundance: -; d_gene: TRBD1; CDR3aa: CASSPPGQGQFF; CDR3nt: TGTGCCAGCAGCCCTCCGGGACAGGGACAGTTCTTC
len: 14; j_gene: TRBJ2-7; v_gene: TRBV30; abundance: once; d_gene: TRBD2; CDR3aa: CAWERLAGGGEQYF; CDR3nt: TGTGCCTGGGAACGACTAGCGGGGGGTGGCGAGCAGTACTTC
len: 16; j_gene: TRBJ2-1; v_gene: TRBV11-3; abundance: few; d_gene: -; CDR3aa: CASSPRSGGDLNEQFF; CDR3nt: TGTGCCAGCAGCCCAAGATCTGGCGGGGACCTAAATGAGCAGTTCTTC
len: 13; j_gene: TRBJ1-5; v_gene: TRBV12-3/TRBV12-4; abundance: -; d_gene: -; CDR3aa: CASTPQAGAPQHF; CDR3nt: TGTGCCAGCACACCCCAAGCGGGCGCTCCCCAGCATTTT
len: 15; j_gene: TRBJ1-3; v_gene: TRBV11-2; abundance: -; d_gene: TRBD1; CDR3aa: CASSAGTGGQNTIYF; CDR3nt: TGTGCCAGCAGCGCTGGGACAGGGGGCCAGAACACCATATATTTT
len: 15; j_gene: TRBJ2-4; v_gene: TRBV5-1; abundance: once; d_gene: TRBD1; CDR3aa: CASSPGQGYKNIQYF; CDR3nt: TGCGCCAGCAGCCCGGGACAGGGGTACAAAAACATTCAGTACTTC
len: 16; j_gene: TRBJ2-6; v_gene: TRBV6-4; abundance: -; d_gene: -; CDR3aa: CASSAATGSGANVLTF; CDR3nt: TGTGCCAGCAGTGCCGCTACAGGGTCTGGGGCCAACGTCCTGACTTTC
len: 18; j_gene: TRBJ2-4; v_gene: TRBV27; abundance: once; d_gene: TRBD1; CDR3aa: CASGTPGQGRVVKNIQYF; CDR3nt: TGTGCCAGCGGCACCCCGGGACAGGGGAGGGTGGTCAAAAACATTCAGTACTTC
len: 15; j_gene: TRBJ2-7; v_gene: TRBV14; abundance: -; d_gene: TRBD1; CDR3aa: CASSRSRGQTYEQYF; CDR3nt: TGTGCCAGCAGCCGTTCCAGGGGGCAAACCTACGAGCAGTACTTC